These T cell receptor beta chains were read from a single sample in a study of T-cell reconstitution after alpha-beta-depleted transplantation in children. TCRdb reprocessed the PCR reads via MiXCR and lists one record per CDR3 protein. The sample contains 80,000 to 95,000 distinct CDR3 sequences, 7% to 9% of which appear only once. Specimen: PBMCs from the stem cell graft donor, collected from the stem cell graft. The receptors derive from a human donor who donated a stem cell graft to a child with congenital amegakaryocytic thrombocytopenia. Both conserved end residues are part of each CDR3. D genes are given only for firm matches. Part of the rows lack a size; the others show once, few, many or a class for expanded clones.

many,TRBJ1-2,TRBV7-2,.,CASSLARLYGYTF,TGTGCCAGCAGCTTAGCTCGACTCTATGGCTACACCTTC
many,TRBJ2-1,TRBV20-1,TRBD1,CSAPALLGGTGVMGNEQFF,TGCAGTGCTCCCGCATTATTAGGGGGGACAGGGGTAATGGGCAATGAGCAGTTCTTC
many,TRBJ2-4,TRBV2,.,CASSEVAGAKNIQYF,TGTGCCAGCAGTGAGGTTGCGGGGGCCAAAAACATTCAGTACTTC
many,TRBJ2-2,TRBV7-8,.,CASSLEAGKNTGELFF,TGTGCCAGCAGCTTAGAGGCGGGGAAGAACACCGGGGAGCTGTTTTTT
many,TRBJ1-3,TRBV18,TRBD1,CASSSRGTYSGNTIYF,TGTGCCAGCTCGAGCAGGGGGACTTACTCTGGAAACACCATATATTTT
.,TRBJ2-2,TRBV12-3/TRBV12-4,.,CASSAGPAGNTGELFF,TGTGCCAGCAGTGCCGGGCCCGCGGGGAACACCGGGGAGCTGTTTTTT
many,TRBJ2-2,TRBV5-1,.,CASSLLLANTGELFF,TGCGCCAGCAGCTTGTTACTAGCGAACACCGGGGAGCTGTTTTTT
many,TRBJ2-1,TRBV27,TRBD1,CASSLGQGGSEQFF,TGTGCCAGCAGTTTAGGACAGGGGGGAAGTGAGCAGTTCTTC
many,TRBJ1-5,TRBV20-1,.,CSATGDDQPQHF,TGCAGTGCTACCGGGGATGATCAGCCCCAGCATTTT
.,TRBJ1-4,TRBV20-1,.,CSASFEKLFF,TGCAGTGCTAGTTTCGAAAAACTGTTTTTT
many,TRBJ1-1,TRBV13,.,CASSRKDIRQPGSPEAFF,TGTGCCAGCAGCCGTAAGGACATTAGACAGCCTGGGTCCCCTGAAGCTTTCTTT
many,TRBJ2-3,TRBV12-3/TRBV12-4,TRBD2,CASSTSGRGSDTQYF,TGTGCCAGCAGTACTAGCGGGAGAGGCTCAGATACGCAGTATTTT
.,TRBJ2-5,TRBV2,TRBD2,CASSEGGLKTQYF,TGTGCCAGCAGTGAGGGAGGGTTGAAGACCCAGTACTTC
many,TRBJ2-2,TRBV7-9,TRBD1,CASSSDRDRGNTGELFF,TGTGCCAGCAGCAGTGACCGGGACAGGGGAAACACCGGGGAGCTGTTTTTT
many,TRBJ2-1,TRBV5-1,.,CASSPEGFRSYNEQFF,TGCGCCAGCAGCCCGGAGGGCTTTCGCTCCTACAATGAGCAGTTCTTC
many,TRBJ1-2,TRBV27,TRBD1,CASSLEGARTF,TGTGCCAGCAGTTTAGAGGGGGCAAGGACCTTC
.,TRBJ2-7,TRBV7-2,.,CASSFGGRYEQYF,TGTGCCAGCAGCTTTGGGGGGCGCTACGAGCAGTACTTC
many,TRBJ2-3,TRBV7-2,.,CASSLGGTITDTQYF,TGTGCCAGCAGCTTAGGTGGCACTATCACAGATACGCAGTATTTT
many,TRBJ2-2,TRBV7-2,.,CASSFVQGPTGELFF,TGTGCCAGCAGCTTTGTACAGGGTCCCACCGGGGAGCTGTTTTTT
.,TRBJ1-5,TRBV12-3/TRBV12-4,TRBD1,CASSSGQGHQPQHF,TGTGCCAGCAGTTCAGGACAGGGGCATCAGCCCCAGCATTTT
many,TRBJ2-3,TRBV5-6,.,CASSFGGVDTQYF,TGTGCCAGCAGCTTTGGGGGCGTAGATACGCAGTATTTT
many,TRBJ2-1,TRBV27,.,CASSLRGAYNEQFF,TGTGCCAGCAGTTTAAGGGGGGCCTACAATGAGCAGTTCTTC
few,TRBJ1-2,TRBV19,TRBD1,CASSIPTWDSNYGYTF,TGTGCCAGTAGTATCCCTACCTGGGACAGCAACTATGGCTACACCTTC
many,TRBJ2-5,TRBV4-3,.,CASSQQGRVEETQYF,TGCGCCAGCAGCCAACAGGGAAGGGTAGAGGAGACCCAGTACTTC
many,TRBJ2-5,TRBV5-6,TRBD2,CASSQLAGIQETQYF,TGTGCCAGCAGTCAACTAGCGGGAATTCAAGAGACCCAGTACTTC
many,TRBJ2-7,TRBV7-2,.,CASSFPGGYEQYF,TGTGCCAGCAGCTTTCCAGGGGGGTACGAGCAGTACTTC
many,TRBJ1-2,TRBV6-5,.,CASGTNYGYTF,TGTGCCAGCGGCACTAACTATGGCTACACCTTC
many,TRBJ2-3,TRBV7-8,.,CASMVGPAGDTQYF,TGTGCCAGCATGGTGGGCCCTGCCGGAGATACGCAGTATTTT
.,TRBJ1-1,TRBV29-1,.,CSVEGLYTEAFF,TGCAGCGTAGAGGGTTTGTACACTGAAGCTTTCTTT
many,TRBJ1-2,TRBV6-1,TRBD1,CASSEEGDRPGYTF,TGTGCCAGCAGTGAGGAGGGGGACAGGCCTGGCTACACCTTC
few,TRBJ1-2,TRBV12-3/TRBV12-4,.,CASSPEAAYYGYTF,TGTGCCAGCAGCCCCGAGGCAGCCTACTATGGCTACACCTTC
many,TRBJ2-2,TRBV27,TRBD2,CASSRLAGVGTGELFF,TGTGCCAGCAGTCGTCTAGCGGGAGTGGGGACCGGGGAGCTGTTTTTT
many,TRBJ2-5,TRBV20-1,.,CSAETTQETQYF,TGCAGTGCCGAGACAACCCAAGAGACCCAGTACTTC
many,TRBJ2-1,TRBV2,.,CASRDRAYNEQFF,TGTGCCAGCAGGGACAGAGCCTACAATGAGCAGTTCTTC
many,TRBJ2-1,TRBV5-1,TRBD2,CASSGSLAGGDEQFF,TGCGCCAGCAGCGGCTCACTAGCGGGAGGCGATGAGCAGTTCTTC
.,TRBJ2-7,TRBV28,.,CASTSLYEQYF,TGTGCCAGTACATCCCTATACGAGCAGTACTTC
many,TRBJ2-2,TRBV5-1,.,CASSLEGPNTGELFF,TGCGCCAGCAGCTTGGAGGGACCGAACACCGGGGAGCTGTTTTTT
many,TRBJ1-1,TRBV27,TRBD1,CASSLSGGRTEAFF,TGTGCCAGCAGTTTATCAGGGGGCAGGACTGAAGCTTTCTTT
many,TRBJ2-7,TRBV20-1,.,CSAPMGGRTHEQYF,TGCAGTGCCCCCATGGGTGGGAGGACCCACGAGCAGTACTTC
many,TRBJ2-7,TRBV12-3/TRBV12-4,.,CASSLPPPYYEQYF,TGTGCCAGCAGTTTACCTCCACCATATTACGAGCAGTACTTC
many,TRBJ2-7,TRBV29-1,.,CSVVGRGFYEQYF,TGCAGCGTTGTTGGCAGGGGTTTCTACGAGCAGTACTTC
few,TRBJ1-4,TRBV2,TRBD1,CASSLTGGFNEKLFF,TGTGCCAGCAGCCTAACAGGGGGATTTAATGAAAAACTGTTTTTT
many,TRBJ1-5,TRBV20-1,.,CSARRLGYGSNQPQHF,TGCAGTGCTAGAAGACTGGGGTACGGCTCCAATCAGCCCCAGCATTTT
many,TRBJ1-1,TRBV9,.,CASSESLTANTEAFF,TGTGCCAGCAGCGAATCATTGACGGCGAACACTGAAGCTTTCTTT
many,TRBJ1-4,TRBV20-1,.,CSARSTGPDNEKLFF,TGCAGTGCTAGGAGCACAGGGCCCGATAATGAAAAACTGTTTTTT
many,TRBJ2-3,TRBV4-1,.,CASSQGSFGRYTQYF,TGCGCCAGCAGCCAAGGTAGTTTTGGACGGTATACGCAGTATTTT
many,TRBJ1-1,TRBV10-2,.,CASSESIRNTEAFF,TGCGCCAGCAGTGAGTCCATACGGAACACTGAAGCTTTCTTT
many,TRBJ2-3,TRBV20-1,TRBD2,CSVPRGGAITDTQYF,TGCAGTGTCCCCCGCGGGGGGGCTATCACAGATACGCAGTATTTT
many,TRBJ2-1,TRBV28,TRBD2,CASSTGLVNNEQFF,TGTGCCAGCAGTACAGGACTAGTCAACAATGAGCAGTTCTTC
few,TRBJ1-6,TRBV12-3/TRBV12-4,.,CASSFELTYNSPLHF,TGTGCCAGCAGTTTTGAGCTAACCTATAATTCACCCCTCCACTTT
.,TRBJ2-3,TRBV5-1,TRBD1,CATRQGSTDTQYF,TGCGCCACCAGACAGGGATCCACAGATACGCAGTATTTT
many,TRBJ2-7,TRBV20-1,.,CSARGGGASTQQYF,TGCAGTGCTAGGGGTGGGGGCGCGAGTACGCAGCAGTACTTC